This T cell receptor beta chain comes out of a study of T cell clonotyping in hematopoietic cell transplantation. The V end was cut by 5 bases, the J end by 4 bases, with 2 bases between. Germline assignment: CDR1 SEHNR and CDR2 FQNEAQ (reference sequence). The CDR3 runs to 10 residues. Profiling relied on immunoSEQ multiplex PCR, and the TCRdb table lists in-frame clones only, not all of them. The sample records 12,000 to 15,000 clones, about nine tenths being singletons. The chain has TRBV7-9 and TRBJ1-2; D uncertain. The sequence was collected from a male patient aged 45 to 59 who had an allogeneic stem cell transplant from an unrelated donor, so T cells may come from the graft donor. Some clones in this sample may be carry-over from other donors' samples. The source material was PBMCs, sampled 100 days after allogeneic stem cell transplant. DNA for the CDR3: TGTGCCAGCAGCGGCTATGGCTACACCTTC. Its translation is CASSGYGYTF.